A single sample gave rise to the 2 T cell receptor beta chains below, sequenced in a study of cytomegalovirus exposure and HLA in healthy donors. Primers: 60 Vbeta forward and 13 Jbeta reverse. The method was immunoSEQ multiplex PCR; TCRdb's version includes in-frame clones alone and lacks a portion of them. The sample contains about 130,000 clones, about 74% of which appear only once. The sequenced material came from PBMCs. These receptors were obtained from a woman aged 45-60 years in good health and CMV-seropositive.

The chain links TRBV6-6 to TRBJ2-7; maybe TRBD1 (6 bases). V lost 4 bases, J lost 0 bases, and 10 bases lay in between. Per the germline V gene, CDR1 is MNHNY and CDR2 is SVGAGI (reference sequence). The CDR3 totals 14 residues. The CDR3 sequence: CASSSTDSSYEQYF. Written as DNA, the CDR3 is TGTGCCAGCAGTTCCACGGACAGCTCCTACGAGCAGTACTTC.

As to this clone: Other DNA sequences in the same sample also yield this CDR3. The chain links TRBV5-1 to TRBJ1-6, with 9 bases matching TRBD1. The germline V gene has CDR1 SGHRS and CDR2 YFSETQ. J gave up 10 bases and V 6 bases, and 8 bases lay outside the gene matches. CDR3 length equals 14 residues. The CDR3 spells CASMTGGNNSPLHF. The CDR3 nucleotides read TGCGCCAGCATGACAGGGGGAAACAACTCACCCCTCCACTTT.